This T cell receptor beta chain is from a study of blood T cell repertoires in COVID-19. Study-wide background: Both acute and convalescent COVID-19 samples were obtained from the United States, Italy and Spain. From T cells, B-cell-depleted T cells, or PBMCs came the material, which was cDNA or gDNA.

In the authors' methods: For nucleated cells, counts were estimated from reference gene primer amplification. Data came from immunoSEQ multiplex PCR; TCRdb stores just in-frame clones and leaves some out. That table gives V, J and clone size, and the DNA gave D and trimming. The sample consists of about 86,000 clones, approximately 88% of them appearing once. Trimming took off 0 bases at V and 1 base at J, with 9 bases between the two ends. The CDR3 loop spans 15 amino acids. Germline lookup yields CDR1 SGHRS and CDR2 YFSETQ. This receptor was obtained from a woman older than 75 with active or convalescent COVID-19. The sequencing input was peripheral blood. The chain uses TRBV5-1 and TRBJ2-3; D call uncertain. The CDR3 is CASSLDGAGTDTQYF. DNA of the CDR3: TGCGCCAGCAGCTTGGATGGTGCGGGCACAGATACGCAGTATTTT. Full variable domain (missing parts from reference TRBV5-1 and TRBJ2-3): KAGVTQTPRYLIKTRGQQVTLSCSPISGHRSVSWYQQTPGQGLQFLFEYFSETQRNKGNFPGRFSGRQFSNSRSEMNVSTLELGDSALYLCASSLDGAGTDTQYFGPGTRLTVL.